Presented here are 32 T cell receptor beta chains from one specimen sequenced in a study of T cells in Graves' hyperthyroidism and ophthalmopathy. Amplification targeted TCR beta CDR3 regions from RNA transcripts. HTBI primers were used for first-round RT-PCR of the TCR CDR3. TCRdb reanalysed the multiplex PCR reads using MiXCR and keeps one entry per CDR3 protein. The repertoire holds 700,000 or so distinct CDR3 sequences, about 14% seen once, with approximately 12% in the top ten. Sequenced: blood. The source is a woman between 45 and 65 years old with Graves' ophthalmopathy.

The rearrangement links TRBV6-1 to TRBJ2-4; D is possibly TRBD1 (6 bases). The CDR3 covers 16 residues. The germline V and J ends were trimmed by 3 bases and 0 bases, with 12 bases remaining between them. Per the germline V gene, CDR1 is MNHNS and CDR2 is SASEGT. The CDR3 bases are TGTGCCAGCAGTGATTCTACAGGGCTAGCCAAAAACATTCAGTACTTC. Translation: CASSDSTGLAKNIQYF.

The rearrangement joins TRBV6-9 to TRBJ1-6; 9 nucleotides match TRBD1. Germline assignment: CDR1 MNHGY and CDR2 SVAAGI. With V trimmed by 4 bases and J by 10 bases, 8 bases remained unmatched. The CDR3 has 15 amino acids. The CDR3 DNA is TGTGCCAGCAGTTTACAGGGGGCTCTGCAGTCACCCCTCCACTTT. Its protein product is CASSLQGALQSPLHF.

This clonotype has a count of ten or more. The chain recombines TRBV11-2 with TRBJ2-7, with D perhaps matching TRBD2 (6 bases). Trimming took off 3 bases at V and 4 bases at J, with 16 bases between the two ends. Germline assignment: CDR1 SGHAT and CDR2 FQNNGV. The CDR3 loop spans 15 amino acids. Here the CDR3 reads CASSFEGSGVYEQYF. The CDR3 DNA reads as TGTGCCAGCAGCTTTGAGGGGTCGGGAGTATACGAGCAGTACTTC.

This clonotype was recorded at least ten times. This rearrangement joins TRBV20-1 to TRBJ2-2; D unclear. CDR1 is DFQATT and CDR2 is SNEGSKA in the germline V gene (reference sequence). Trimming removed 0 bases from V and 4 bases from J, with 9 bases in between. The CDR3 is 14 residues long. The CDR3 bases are TGCAGTGCTAGAGATGGTAGGATCACCGGGGAGCTGTTTTTT. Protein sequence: CSARDGRITGELFF.

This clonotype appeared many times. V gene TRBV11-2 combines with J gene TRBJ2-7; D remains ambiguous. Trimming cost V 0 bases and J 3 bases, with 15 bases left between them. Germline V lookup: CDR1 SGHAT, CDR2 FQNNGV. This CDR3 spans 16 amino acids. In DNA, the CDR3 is TGTGCCAGCAGCTTAGATCCAGGCAGAAAGAACTACGAGCAGTACTTC. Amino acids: CASSLDPGRKNYEQYF.

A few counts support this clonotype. The CDR3 sequence: CSVDSGQGSLGYTF. Written as DNA, the CDR3 is TGCAGCGTTGATAGTGGACAGGGGTCGTTAGGCTACACCTTC. J is TRBJ1-2 and V is TRBV29-1, with TRBD1 matching over 9 bases. Looked up from germline, CDR1 is SQVTM and CDR2 is ANQGSEA. This CDR3 contains 14 residues. With 3 bases clipped from V and 8 bases from J, the junction kept 10 bases outside the gene matches. The full variable domain, its missing parts supplied by reference TRBV29-1 and TRBJ1-2, is SAVISQKPSRDICQRGTSLTIQCQVDSQVTMMFWYRQQPGQSLTLIATANQGSEATYESGFVIDKFPISRPNLTFSTLTVSNMSPEDSSIYLCSVDSGQGSLGYTFGSGTRLTVV.

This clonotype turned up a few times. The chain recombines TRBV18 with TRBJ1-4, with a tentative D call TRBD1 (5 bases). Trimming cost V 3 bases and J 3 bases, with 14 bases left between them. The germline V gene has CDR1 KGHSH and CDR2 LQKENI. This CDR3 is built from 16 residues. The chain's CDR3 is CASSPDWGSANEKLFF. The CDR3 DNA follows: TGTGCCAGCTCACCGGATTGGGGGTCCGCTAATGAAAAACTGTTTTTT.

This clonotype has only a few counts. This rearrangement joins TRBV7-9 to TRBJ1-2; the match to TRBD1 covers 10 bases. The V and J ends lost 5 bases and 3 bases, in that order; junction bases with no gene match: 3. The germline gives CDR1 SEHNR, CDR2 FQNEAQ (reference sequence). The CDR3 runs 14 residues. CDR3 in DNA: TGTGCCAGCAGCATCGGACAGGGGGACTATGGCTACACCTTC. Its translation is CASSIGQGDYGYTF.

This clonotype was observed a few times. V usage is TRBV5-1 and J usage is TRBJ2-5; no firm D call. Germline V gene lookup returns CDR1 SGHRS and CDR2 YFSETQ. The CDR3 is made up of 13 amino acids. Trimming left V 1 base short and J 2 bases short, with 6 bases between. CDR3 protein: CASSLYEQETQYF. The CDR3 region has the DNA TGCGCCAGCAGCTTGTACGAACAAGAGACCCAGTACTTC.

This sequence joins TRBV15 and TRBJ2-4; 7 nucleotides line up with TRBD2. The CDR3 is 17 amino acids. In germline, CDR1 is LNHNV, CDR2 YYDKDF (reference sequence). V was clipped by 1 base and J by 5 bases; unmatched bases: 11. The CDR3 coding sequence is TGTGCCACCAGCAGAGGGGGGGGGGTTGAGTTTGAAAACATTCAGTACTTC. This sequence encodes CATSRGGGVEFENIQYF.

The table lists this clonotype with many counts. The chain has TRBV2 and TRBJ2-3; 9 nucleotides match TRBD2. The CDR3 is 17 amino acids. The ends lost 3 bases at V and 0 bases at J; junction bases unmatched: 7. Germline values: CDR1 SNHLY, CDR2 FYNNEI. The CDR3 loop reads CASSEILAGKSTDTQYF. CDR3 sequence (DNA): TGTGCCAGCAGTGAGATTCTAGCGGGGAAAAGCACAGATACGCAGTATTTT. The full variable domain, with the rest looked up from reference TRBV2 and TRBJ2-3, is EPEVTQTPSHQVTQMGQEVILRCVPISNHLYFYWYRQILGQKVEFLVSFYNNEISEKSEIFDDQFSVERPDGSNFTLKIRSTKLEDSAMYFCASSEILAGKSTDTQYFGPGTRLTVL.

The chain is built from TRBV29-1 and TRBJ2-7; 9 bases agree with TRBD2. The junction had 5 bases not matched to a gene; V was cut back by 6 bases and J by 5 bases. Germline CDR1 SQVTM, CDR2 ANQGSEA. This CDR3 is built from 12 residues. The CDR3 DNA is TGCAGCGTAGTAGCGGGAGTGGACGAGCAGTACTTC. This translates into CSVVAGVDEQYF.

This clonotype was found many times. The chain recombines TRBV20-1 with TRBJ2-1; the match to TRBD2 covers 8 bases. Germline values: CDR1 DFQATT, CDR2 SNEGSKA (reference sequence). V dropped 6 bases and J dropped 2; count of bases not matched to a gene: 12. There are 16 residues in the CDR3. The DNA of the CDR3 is TGCAGTGCCCCAGGTAGCGGGACTCCTGCCTACAATGAGCAGTTCTTC. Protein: CSAPGSGTPAYNEQFF.

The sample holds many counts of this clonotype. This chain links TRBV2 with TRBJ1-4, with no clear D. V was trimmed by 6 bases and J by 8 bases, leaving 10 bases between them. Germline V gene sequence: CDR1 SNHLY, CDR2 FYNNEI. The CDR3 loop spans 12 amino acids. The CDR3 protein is CASREYEEKLFF. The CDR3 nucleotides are TGTGCCAGCAGGGAATACGAGGAAAAACTGTTTTTT.

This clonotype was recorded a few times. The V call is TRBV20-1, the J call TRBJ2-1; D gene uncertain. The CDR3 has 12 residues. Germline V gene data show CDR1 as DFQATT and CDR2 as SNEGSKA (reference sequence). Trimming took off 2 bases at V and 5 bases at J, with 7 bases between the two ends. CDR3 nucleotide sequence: TGCAGTGCTAGATCTAGAAACAATGAGCAGTTCTTC. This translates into CSARSRNNEQFF.

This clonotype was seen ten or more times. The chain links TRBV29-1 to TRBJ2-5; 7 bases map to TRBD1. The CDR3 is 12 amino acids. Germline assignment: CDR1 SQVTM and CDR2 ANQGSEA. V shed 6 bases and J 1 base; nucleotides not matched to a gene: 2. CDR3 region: CSVGQLQETQYF. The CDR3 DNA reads TGCAGCGTGGGACAGCTCCAAGAGACCCAGTACTTC.

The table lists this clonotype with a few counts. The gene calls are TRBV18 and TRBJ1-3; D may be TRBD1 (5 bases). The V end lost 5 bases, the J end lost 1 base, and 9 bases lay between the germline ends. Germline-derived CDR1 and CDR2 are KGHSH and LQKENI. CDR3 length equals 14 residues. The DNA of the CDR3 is TGTGCCAGCTCAACCTCAGGGTCTGGAAACACCATATATTTT. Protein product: CASSTSGSGNTIYF. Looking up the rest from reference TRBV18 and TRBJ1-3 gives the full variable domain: NAGVMQNPRHLVRRRGQEARLRCSPMKGHSHVYWYRQLPEEGLKFMVYLQKENIIDESGMPKERFSAEFPKEGPSILRIQQVVRGDSAAYFCASSTSGSGNTIYFGEGSWLTVV.

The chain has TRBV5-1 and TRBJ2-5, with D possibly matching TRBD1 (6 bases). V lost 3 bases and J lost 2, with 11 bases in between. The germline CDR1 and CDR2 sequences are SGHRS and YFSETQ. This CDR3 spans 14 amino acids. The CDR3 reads CASSSNTGQETQYF. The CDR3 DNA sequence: TGCGCCAGCAGCTCGAACACAGGGCAAGAGACCCAGTACTTC.

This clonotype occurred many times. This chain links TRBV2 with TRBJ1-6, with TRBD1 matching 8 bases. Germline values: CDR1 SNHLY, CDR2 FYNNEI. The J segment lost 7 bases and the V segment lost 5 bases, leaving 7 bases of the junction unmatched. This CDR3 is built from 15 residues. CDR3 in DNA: TGTGCCAGCAGTTCGAGGACAGGGTTAAATTCACCCCTCCACTTT. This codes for CASSSRTGLNSPLHF.

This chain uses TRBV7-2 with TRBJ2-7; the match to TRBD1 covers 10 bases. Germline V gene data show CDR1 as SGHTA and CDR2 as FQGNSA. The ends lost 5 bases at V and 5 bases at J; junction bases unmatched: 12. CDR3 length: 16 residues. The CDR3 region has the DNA TGTGCCAGCAGCCCCACATCCGGGACAGGGGTTGACGAGCAGTACTTC. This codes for CASSPTSGTGVDEQYF.

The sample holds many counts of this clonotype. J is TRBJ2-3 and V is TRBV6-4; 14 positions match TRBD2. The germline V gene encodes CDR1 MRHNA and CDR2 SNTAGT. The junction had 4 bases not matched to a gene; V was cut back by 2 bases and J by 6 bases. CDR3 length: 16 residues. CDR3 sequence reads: CASSDRLAGGPDTQYF. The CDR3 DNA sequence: TGTGCCAGCAGTGACAGACTAGCGGGAGGGCCCGATACGCAGTATTTT.

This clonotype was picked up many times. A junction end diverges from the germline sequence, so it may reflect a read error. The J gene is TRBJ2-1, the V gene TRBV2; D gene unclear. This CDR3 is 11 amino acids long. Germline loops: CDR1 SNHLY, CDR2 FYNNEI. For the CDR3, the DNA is TGTGCCAGCAGGGAAGGCAATGAGCAGTTCTTC. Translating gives CASREGNEQFF.

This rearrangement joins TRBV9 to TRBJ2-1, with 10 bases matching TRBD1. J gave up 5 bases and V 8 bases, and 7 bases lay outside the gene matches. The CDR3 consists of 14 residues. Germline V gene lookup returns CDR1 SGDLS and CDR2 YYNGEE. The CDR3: CASNRDRGHNEQFF. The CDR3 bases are TGTGCCAGTAACCGGGACAGGGGTCACAATGAGCAGTTCTTC.

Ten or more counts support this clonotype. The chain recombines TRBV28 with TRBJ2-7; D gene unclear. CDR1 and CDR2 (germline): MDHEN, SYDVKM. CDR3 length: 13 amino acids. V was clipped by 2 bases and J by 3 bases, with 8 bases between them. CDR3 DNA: TGTGCCAGCAGTTTACCCCACAGCTACGAGCAGTACTTC. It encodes CASSLPHSYEQYF.

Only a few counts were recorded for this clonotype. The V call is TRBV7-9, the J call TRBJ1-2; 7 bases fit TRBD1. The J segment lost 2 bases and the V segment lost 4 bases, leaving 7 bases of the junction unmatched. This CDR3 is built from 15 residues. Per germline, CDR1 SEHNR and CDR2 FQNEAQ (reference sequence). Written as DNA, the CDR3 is TGTGCCAGCAGCTCGTACAGGGGCTCCAACTATGGCTACACCTTC. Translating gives CASSSYRGSNYGYTF.

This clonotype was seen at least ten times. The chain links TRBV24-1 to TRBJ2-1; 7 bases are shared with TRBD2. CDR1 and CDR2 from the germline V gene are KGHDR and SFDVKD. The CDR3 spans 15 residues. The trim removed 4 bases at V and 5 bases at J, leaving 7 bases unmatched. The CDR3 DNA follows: TGTGCCACCAGTGAAGCGGGAAGTCAAAACAATGAGCAGTTCTTC. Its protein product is CATSEAGSQNNEQFF.

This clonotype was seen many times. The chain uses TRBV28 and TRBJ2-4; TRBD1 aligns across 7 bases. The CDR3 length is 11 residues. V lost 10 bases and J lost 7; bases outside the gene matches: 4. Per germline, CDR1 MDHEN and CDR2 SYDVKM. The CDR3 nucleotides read TGTGCCATCCTACAGGGGAACATTCAGTACTTC. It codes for CAILQGNIQYF.

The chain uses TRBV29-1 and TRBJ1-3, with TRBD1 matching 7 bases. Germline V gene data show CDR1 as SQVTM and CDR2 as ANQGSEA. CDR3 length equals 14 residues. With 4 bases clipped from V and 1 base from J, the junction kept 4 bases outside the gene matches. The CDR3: CSVVAGGSGNTIYF. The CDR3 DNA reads TGCAGCGTTGTGGCAGGGGGTTCTGGAAACACCATATATTTT.

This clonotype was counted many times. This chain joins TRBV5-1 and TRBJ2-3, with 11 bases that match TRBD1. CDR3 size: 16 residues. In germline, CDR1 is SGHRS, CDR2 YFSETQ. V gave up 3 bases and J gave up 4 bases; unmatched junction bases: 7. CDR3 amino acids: CASSSGTGGSADTQYF. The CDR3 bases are TGCGCCAGCAGCTCCGGGACAGGGGGTTCAGCAGATACGCAGTATTTT.

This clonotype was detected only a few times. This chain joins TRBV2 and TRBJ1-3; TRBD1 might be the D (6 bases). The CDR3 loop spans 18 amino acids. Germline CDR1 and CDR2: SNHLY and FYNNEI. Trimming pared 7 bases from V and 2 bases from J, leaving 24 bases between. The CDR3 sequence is CASITPYGNREPGNTIYF. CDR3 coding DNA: TGTGCCAGCATCACACCCTACGGCAACAGGGAACCTGGAAACACCATATATTTT.

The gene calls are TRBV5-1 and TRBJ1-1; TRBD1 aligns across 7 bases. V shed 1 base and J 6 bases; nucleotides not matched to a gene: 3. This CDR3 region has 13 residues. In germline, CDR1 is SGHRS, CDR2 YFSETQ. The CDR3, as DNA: TGCGCCAGCAGCTTGCAGGGGGAGGCTGAAGCTTTCTTT. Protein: CASSLQGEAEAFF.

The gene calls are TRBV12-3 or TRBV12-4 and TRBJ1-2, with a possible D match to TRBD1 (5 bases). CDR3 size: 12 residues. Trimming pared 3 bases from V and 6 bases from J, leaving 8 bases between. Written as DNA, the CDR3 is TGTGCCAGCAGTTTTGGGGCCCATGGCTACACCTTC. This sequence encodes CASSFGAHGYTF.